These 29 T cell receptor beta chains were sequenced from one sample in a study of regulatory T cells in long-lasting Graves disease. Construction of TCR beta libraries relied on iRepertoire HTBI primers and on Arm-PCR targeting CDR3 regions. TCRdb itself ran the multiplex PCR reads through MiXCR, one entry per CDR3 protein. The sample includes about 310,000 distinct CDR3 sequences, 20% to 25% of them seen just once. Time point: persistent/refractory GD, antithyroid drugs over 5 years with positive TRAb. Researchers made the TCR library from RNA that was extracted from PBMCs. Sequencing was performed on peripheral blood mononuclear cells (PBMCs), taken when the disease was refractory, from a patient treated with antithyroid drugs. The receptor source for this set is a female donor with Graves disease.

There are many counts of this clonotype. V gene TRBV7-2 combines with J gene TRBJ2-5, with D tentatively TRBD1 (5 bases). CDR3 size: 16 residues. Deletions cut 4 bases from V and 3 bases from J, with 18 bases between. The germline CDR1 and CDR2 sequences are SGHTA and FQGNSA. The CDR3 nucleotides read TGTGCCAGCAGCTCCCTTGGCCCGACAGAGAAAGAGACCCAGTACTTC. The encoded protein is CASSSLGPTEKETQYF. Together with reference TRBV7-2 and TRBJ2-5, the CDR3 gives the full variable domain: GAGVSQSPSNKVTEKGKDVELRCDPISGHTALYWYRQSLGQGLEFLIYFQGNSAPDKSGLPSDRFSAERTGGSVSTLTIQRTQQEDSAVYLCASSSLGPTEKETQYFGPGTRLLVL.

Note on this clonotype: A junction boundary mismatches the germline segment, possibly from a read error. J is TRBJ2-5 and V is TRBV28, with D possibly being TRBD2 (5 bases). The CDR3 is made up of 11 amino acids. Germline CDR1 MDHEN, CDR2 SYDVKM. The DNA of the CDR3 is TGTGCCAGCAGTTTGTGGGAGACCCAGTGCTTC. Protein: CASSLWETQCF.

The V call is TRBV29-1, the J call TRBJ2-5; D remains ambiguous. Germline V gene sequence: CDR1 SQVTM, CDR2 ANQGSEA. With 5 bases removed from V and 2 bases from J, the gap between germline ends came to 15 bases. The CDR3 has 14 residues. DNA for the CDR3: TGCAGCGTTCCTCTAGATGGACGGCAAGAGACCCAGTACTTC. Protein sequence: CSVPLDGRQETQYF.

This clonotype was recorded many times. The CDR3 DNA sequence: TGTGCCAGCAGCCTAGGGACAGGGAAAGGAGAGACCCAGTACTTC. It specifies CASSLGTGKGETQYF. The J gene is TRBJ2-5, the V gene TRBV6-1, with 9 bases identical to TRBD1. The CDR3 consists of 15 residues. The V and J ends lost 6 bases and 4 bases, in that order; junction bases with no gene match: 9. The germline V gene encodes CDR1 MNHNS and CDR2 SASEGT.

To note about this clonotype: With a much larger clone just one base away, this may be a read error. The chain links TRBV11-2 to TRBJ2-7; no reliable D call. This CDR3 is built from 15 residues. With 0 bases removed from V and 5 bases from J, the gap between germline ends came to 14 bases. Germline V gene sequence: CDR1 SGHAT, CDR2 FQNNGV. Written as DNA, the CDR3 is TGTGCCAGCAGCTTAGAGTCAGGCACATCCCACGAGCAGTACTTC. This translates into CASSLESGTSHEQYF.

The CDR3 coding sequence is TGTGCCACCAGCAGATCCGGGTTCCCAAAGGGGATGAACACTGAAGCTTTCTTT. It translates to CATSRSGFPKGMNTEAFF. The chain joins TRBV15 to TRBJ1-1; tentatively, D is TRBD1 (5 bases). Germline assignment: CDR1 LNHNV and CDR2 YYDKDF (reference sequence). This CDR3 spans 18 amino acids. Trimming cost V 2 bases and J 0 bases, with 19 bases left between them.

The rearrangement joins TRBV2 to TRBJ2-7, with 12 bases that match TRBD2. With 6 bases clipped from V and 5 bases from J, the junction kept 14 bases outside the gene matches. Per the germline V gene, CDR1 is SNHLY and CDR2 is FYNNEI. This CDR3 comprises 17 residues. CDR3 region: CASSRLAGEELGDEQYF. The CDR3 DNA is TGTGCCAGCAGCCGACTAGCGGGAGAAGAATTAGGAGACGAGCAGTACTTC.

V usage is TRBV5-1 and J usage is TRBJ2-1; TRBD1 agrees at 7 bases. The CDR3 contains 15 residues. Germline V gives CDR1 SGHRS, CDR2 YFSETQ. J lost 4 bases, V lost 4 bases, and 8 bases had no gene match. CDR3 nucleotide sequence: TGCGCCAGCAGCGTAAGACTGGGACAGTACAATGAGCAGTTCTTC. It yields the protein CASSVRLGQYNEQFF.

CDR3 nucleotide sequence: TGCGCCAGCAGAGCCTTAACAGGGCCTGGGGCCAACGTCCTGACTTTC. Translated, it gives CASRALTGPGANVLTF. This chain uses TRBV5-1 with TRBJ2-6; weak D call: TRBD1 (6 bases). This CDR3 is 16 amino acids long. Per the germline V gene, CDR1 is SGHRS and CDR2 is YFSETQ. With 5 bases removed from V and 2 bases from J, the gap between germline ends came to 14 bases.

The genes are TRBV6-1 and TRBJ2-1; D is possibly TRBD2 (6 bases). V shed 4 bases and J shed 9 bases, with 10 bases lying between them. CDR1 MNHNS and CDR2 SASEGT come from the germline V gene. The CDR3 covers 12 residues. The CDR3 protein is CASSGRALEQFF. CDR3 in DNA: TGTGCCAGCAGTGGGAGGGCCCTTGAGCAGTTCTTC.

The V and J genes are TRBV4-1 and TRBJ2-7; TRBD1 aligns across 9 bases. Trimming removed 8 bases from V and 7 bases from J; junction bases left unmatched: 12. The length of the CDR3 is 14 residues. Germline V CDR1 and CDR2: MGHRA, YSYEKL. CDR3 residues: CASQAGQGQREQYF. The CDR3 DNA reads as TGCGCCAGCCAGGCGGGACAGGGTCAGAGGGAGCAGTACTTC.

This clonotype was observed many times. V usage is TRBV12-3 or TRBV12-4 and J usage is TRBJ1-2; no firm D call. The CDR3 spans 12 residues. The CDR3 DNA follows: TGTGCATCCTCCGGTGGTTTCTATGGCTACACCTTC. Translating gives CASSGGFYGYTF.

This chain joins TRBV28 and TRBJ2-5, with D perhaps matching TRBD2 (5 bases). The CDR3 consists of 14 residues. Germline values: CDR1 MDHEN, CDR2 SYDVKM. Trimming took 2 bases from V and 7 from J, leaving 14 bases between them. CDR3 region: CASSLAGPVLTQYF. For the CDR3, the DNA is TGTGCCAGCAGTTTAGCGGGCCCCGTTTTGACCCAGTACTTC.

CDR3 coding DNA: TGTGCCAGCAGCATTGGGACATACCGGTCCTACGAGCAGTACTTC. It specifies CASSIGTYRSYEQYF. The V call is TRBV13, the J call TRBJ2-7, with D possibly being TRBD1 (6 bases). The germline CDR1 and CDR2 sequences are PRHDT and FYEKMQ (reference sequence). Between the trimmed V and J ends, which lost 5 bases and 1 base, there was a span of 15 bases. The CDR3 length is 15 residues. Together with reference TRBV13 and TRBJ2-7, the CDR3 gives the full variable domain: AAGVIQSPRHLIKEKRETATLKCYPIPRHDTVYWYQQGPGQDPQFLISFYEKMQSDKGSIPDRFSAQQFSDYHSELNMSSLELGDSALYFCASSIGTYRSYEQYFGPGTRLTVT.

This clonotype was seen only a few times. J is TRBJ1-5 and V is TRBV2, with D tentatively TRBD1 (6 bases). Germline-derived CDR1 and CDR2 are SNHLY and FYNNEI. The ends were cut back, 6 bases at V and 4 bases at J, with 10 bases in the middle. The CDR3 contains 13 residues. The CDR3 here is CASSVRGNQPQHF. The DNA for the CDR3 is TGTGCCAGCAGCGTCAGGGGAAATCAGCCCCAGCATTTT. The whole variable domain, remainder taken from reference TRBV2 and TRBJ1-5, is EPEVTQTPSHQVTQMGQEVILRCVPISNHLYFYWYRQILGQKVEFLVSFYNNEISEKSEIFDDQFSVERPDGSNFTLKIRSTKLEDSAMYFCASSVRGNQPQHFGDGTRLSIL.

In its sample, this clonotype was seen many times. The J gene is TRBJ1-5, the V gene TRBV20-1, with TRBD1 as a possible D gene (6 bases). Trimming shortened V by 0 bases and J by 4 bases, and 13 bases separated the two germline ends. CDR3 length: 15 amino acids. CDR1 is DFQATT, CDR2 SNEGSKA, per germline (reference sequence). The CDR3 coding sequence is TGCAGTGCTAGAGATCTGACAGGAATAAATCAGCCCCAGCATTTT. Protein: CSARDLTGINQPQHF.

This clonotype was detected many times. The chain joins TRBV28 to TRBJ1-5; D gene uncertain. The V gene lost 6 bases and the J gene lost 6 bases, with 15 bases spanning the gap. This CDR3 has 14 residues. CDR1 and CDR2 from the germline V gene are MDHEN and SYDVKM. The CDR3 is CASSGRIDAQPQHF. The CDR3 nucleotides are TGTGCCAGCAGCGGACGGATAGATGCTCAGCCCCAGCATTTT.

The sample holds many counts of this clonotype. This chain connects TRBV20-1 to TRBJ1-1; weak D call: TRBD1 (5 bases). V gave up 3 bases and J gave up 10 bases, with 18 bases separating them. This CDR3 has 13 amino acids. Germline CDR1 is DFQATT and CDR2 is SNEGSKA (reference sequence). DNA for the CDR3: TGCAGTGCTAGTCCAGGCCGGGAGGGGTCAGCTTTCTTT. It is translated as CSASPGREGSAFF.

This clonotype was detected many times. This sequence joins TRBV20-1 and TRBJ1-4, with D possibly being TRBD1 (5 bases). Trimming stripped 3 bases from V and 8 bases from J, with 19 bases between. The CDR3 has 15 amino acids. Germline V gene sequence: CDR1 DFQATT, CDR2 SNEGSKA (reference sequence). Written as DNA, the CDR3 is TGCAGTGCTAGTTGGGGGTTGCTGGGAGGAGAAAAACTGTTTTTT. This gives the protein CSASWGLLGGEKLFF.

The V call is TRBV2, the J call TRBJ2-3; no clear D gene. V lost 6 bases to trimming and J lost 1 base, with 14 bases between them. In germline, CDR1 is SNHLY, CDR2 FYNNEI. This CDR3 spans 15 amino acids. The CDR3 DNA sequence: TGTGCCAGCAGCGTGCGGCCACCCGGCACAGATACGCAGTATTTT. It specifies CASSVRPPGTDTQYF. Variable domain in full (rest from reference TRBV2 and TRBJ2-3): EPEVTQTPSHQVTQMGQEVILRCVPISNHLYFYWYRQILGQKVEFLVSFYNNEISEKSEIFDDQFSVERPDGSNFTLKIRSTKLEDSAMYFCASSVRPPGTDTQYFGPGTRLTVL.

The chain combines TRBV7-6 with TRBJ2-1; 9 nucleotides align to TRBD2. The germline V gene has CDR1 SGHVS and CDR2 FNYEAQ. V lost 3 bases and J lost 7; bases outside the gene matches: 7. The CDR3 extends over 15 amino acids. The CDR3 bases are TGTGCCAGCAGCTTCGGGGGCCTAGCGGGAAATGAGCAGTTCTTC. It translates to CASSFGGLAGNEQFF.

The chain joins TRBV5-1 to TRBJ2-2, with TRBD2 matching 10 bases. The CDR3 runs 15 residues. After removal of 4 bases from V and 2 bases from J, the junction contained 2 bases not matched to a gene. Germline V gene lookup returns CDR1 SGHRS and CDR2 YFSETQ. In DNA, the CDR3 is TGCGCCAGCAGCCTAGCGGGAGACAACACCGGGGAGCTGTTTTTT. It codes for CASSLAGDNTGELFF.

At least ten counts were recorded for this clonotype. DNA for the CDR3: TGTGCCAGCAGTCGGACCACCGGGGAGCTGTTTTTT. This codes for CASSRTTGELFF. The genes are TRBV28 and TRBJ2-2; D call uncertain. Per the germline V gene, CDR1 is MDHEN and CDR2 is SYDVKM. The length of the CDR3 is 12 residues. V was pared by 5 bases and J by 4 bases, with 5 bases between.

About this clonotype itself: This clone may be a read error of a much larger clone one base away. The rearrangement links TRBV6-4 to TRBJ2-1; D gene ambiguous. This CDR3 is 14 amino acids long. Germline CDR1 is MRHNA and CDR2 is SNTAGT. Here the CDR3 DNA reads TGTGCCAGCAGTGACTCGAACAAAAACAATGAGCAGCTCTTC. Encoded protein: CASSDSNKNNEQLF.

This clonotype appeared a few times. The V gene is TRBV7-2, the J gene TRBJ2-2; TRBD2 matches 10 bases. In germline, CDR1 is SGHTA, CDR2 FQGNSA. V gave up 5 bases and J gave up 4 bases; unmatched junction bases: 4. The CDR3 spans 15 residues. CDR3 DNA sequence: TGTGCCAGCAGCCTGAGCGGGAGGGGCACCGGGGAGCTGTTTTTT. It yields the protein CASSLSGRGTGELFF. Based on the CDR3 plus reference TRBV7-2 and TRBJ2-2, the full variable domain is GAGVSQSPSNKVTEKGKDVELRCDPISGHTALYWYRQSLGQGLEFLIYFQGNSAPDKSGLPSDRFSAERTGGSVSTLTIQRTQQEDSAVYLCASSLSGRGTGELFFGEGSRLTVL.

The chain is built from TRBV10-3 and TRBJ2-1, with 9 bases identical to TRBD2. The length of the CDR3 is 14 residues. Per germline, CDR1 ENHRY and CDR2 SYGVKD. V trimming: 3 bases; J trimming: 8 bases; junction bases outside the gene matches: 5. The DNA for the CDR3 is TGTGCCATCAGTGAAGGTTTAGCGGGAGATGAGCAGTTCTTC. This sequence encodes CAISEGLAGDEQFF.

The rearrangement uses TRBV7-9 and TRBJ1-1; D possibly corresponds to TRBD1 (5 bases). Germline V lookup: CDR1 SEHNR, CDR2 FQNEAQ (reference sequence). This CDR3 comprises 13 residues. The V gene lost 5 bases and the J gene lost 4 bases, with 11 bases spanning the gap. CDR3 nucleotide sequence: TGTGCCAGCAGCGAGCAGGGTTCCACTGAAGCTTTCTTT. Translated, it gives CASSEQGSTEAFF. Looking up the rest from reference TRBV7-9 and TRBJ1-1 gives the full variable domain: DTGVSQNPRHKITKRGQNVTFRCDPISEHNRLYWYRQTLGQGPEFLTYFQNEAQLEKSRLLSDRFSAERPKGSFSTLEIQRTEQGDSAMYLCASSEQGSTEAFFGQGTRLTVV.

This clonotype was counted between two and nine times. The CDR3 DNA reads as TGTGCCAGCAGCGAGGGACTAGCGGTCAATGAGCAGTTCTTC. This gives the protein CASSEGLAVNEQFF. The V gene is TRBV7-2, the J gene TRBJ2-1; 11 positions match TRBD2. With V trimmed by 5 bases and J by 6 bases, 3 bases remained unmatched. CDR1 SGHTA and CDR2 FQGNSA come from the germline V gene. The CDR3 is 14 residues long.

The sample holds many counts of this clonotype. The J gene is TRBJ2-2, the V gene TRBV2; TRBD2 agrees at 7 bases. Trimming removed 7 bases from V and 8 bases from J; junction bases left unmatched: 4. This CDR3 contains 12 residues. Germline assignment: CDR1 SNHLY and CDR2 FYNNEI. CDR3 in amino acids: CASKGEGGELFF. In DNA form, the CDR3 reads TGTGCCAGCAAAGGGGAGGGGGGGGAGCTGTTTTTT.